These 17 T cell receptor beta chains were sequenced from one sample in a study of T cell repertoires in cytomegalovirus infection. TCRdb re-called the reads with MiXCR, one entry per CDR3 protein. This table has 20,000 to 30,000 distinct CDR3 sequences, 20% to 25% appearing once. For these receptors, no antigen is known. Specimen: CD8+ T cells from cultured PBMCs, collected from culture after CMV antigen stimulation. These receptors all come from a human donor in good health (CMV status not recorded). Some clones in this sample may be carry-over from other donors' samples.

Of note for this clonotype: A much larger clone sits a single nucleotide away, making a read error possible. The chain is built from TRBV6-4 and TRBJ2-1; tentatively, D is TRBD1 (6 bases). From germline, CDR1 is MRHNA and CDR2 SNTAGT. The CDR3 has 15 residues. V lost 6 bases to trimming and J lost 5 bases, with 17 bases between them. The CDR3 protein is CASSPGRGGNNEQFF. CDR3 bases: TGTGCCAGCAGCCCCGGTAGAGGGGGAAACAATGAGCAGTTCTTC.

The chain employs TRBV10-3 and TRBJ1-5; D is ambiguous. The CDR3 has 13 amino acids. V lost 6 bases, J lost 4 bases, and 10 bases lay in between. CDR1 is ENHRY and CDR2 is SYGVKD in the germline V gene. The CDR3 here is CAIRSDGNQPQHF. DNA for the CDR3: TGTGCCATCAGGTCGGATGGAAATCAGCCCCAGCATTTT.

V gene TRBV5-4 combines with J gene TRBJ1-6; tentatively, D is TRBD1 (6 bases). The CDR3 extends over 14 amino acids. Trimming cost V 4 bases and J 5 bases, with 10 bases left between them. Germline loops: CDR1 SGHNT, CDR2 YYREEE (reference sequence). The CDR3 protein is CASSLGGDNSPLHF. CDR3 bases: TGTGCCAGCAGCCTCGGGGGCGATAATTCACCCCTCCACTTT.

This clonotype was recorded at least ten times. The chain is built from TRBV7-2 and TRBJ2-5, with TRBD2 as a possible D gene (5 bases). The CDR3 length is 14 residues. Trimming shortened V by 5 bases and J by 3 bases, and 13 bases separated the two germline ends. CDR1 SGHTA and CDR2 FQGNSA come from the germline V gene. CDR3 residues: CASSGREKKETQYF. For the CDR3, the DNA is TGTGCCAGCAGCGGCCGGGAAAAGAAAGAGACCCAGTACTTC.

The chain carries TRBV2 and TRBJ1-2, with TRBD1 matching over 8 bases. Germline V gene sequence: CDR1 SNHLY, CDR2 FYNNEI. J lost 5 bases, V lost 11 bases, and 13 bases had no gene match. CDR3 length: 14 amino acids. CDR3 residues: CALILGTGTYGYTF. The DNA of the CDR3 is TGTGCCCTAATTTTGGGGACAGGTACTTATGGCTACACCTTC.

There are a few counts of this clonotype. The chain's CDR3 is CASSETGGVDTQYF. CDR3 DNA sequence: TGTGCCAGCAGCGAGACAGGGGGCGTAGATACGCAGTATTTT. This chain links TRBV6-6 with TRBJ2-3; 10 bases are shared with TRBD1. The CDR3 loop spans 14 amino acids. Germline V lookup: CDR1 MNHNY, CDR2 SVGAGI (reference sequence). With V trimmed by 6 bases and J by 5 bases, 5 bases remained unmatched.

The sample holds a few counts of this clonotype. This chain joins TRBV2 and TRBJ1-2; no reliable D call. The V and J ends lost 10 bases and 4 bases respectively, with 16 bases between them. Germline V gene sequence: CDR1 SNHLY, CDR2 FYNNEI. The CDR3 is made up of 13 amino acids. CDR3 residues: CATVAISRYGYTF. DNA for the CDR3: TGTGCCACGGTGGCAATTTCACGCTATGGCTACACCTTC.

The rearrangement uses TRBV19 and TRBJ1-6, with 8 positions matching TRBD1. The V segment lost 5 bases and the J segment 10 bases; nucleotides outside the gene matches: 1. Germline V gene sequence: CDR1 LNHDA, CDR2 SQIVND (reference sequence). This CDR3 comprises 12 residues. CDR3 in amino acids: CASSPGGSPLHF. The CDR3 DNA reads as TGTGCCAGTAGTCCAGGGGGCTCACCCCTCCACTTT.

The sample holds many counts of this clonotype. The rearrangement joins TRBV6-6 to TRBJ2-3; D remains unclear. Germline V lookup: CDR1 MNHNY, CDR2 SVGAGI (reference sequence). The ends were cut back, 6 bases at V and 6 bases at J, with 13 bases in the middle. This CDR3 spans 13 amino acids. CDR3 loop: CASRPAGGDTQYF. CDR3 nucleotides: TGTGCCAGCAGACCCGCAGGTGGGGATACGCAGTATTTT.

This clonotype has ten or more counts. The chain carries TRBV6-2 or TRBV6-3 and TRBJ2-1; 8 nucleotides line up with TRBD2. Germline CDR1 MNHEY, CDR2 SVGEGT. This CDR3 spans 15 amino acids. V lost 7 bases to trimming and J lost 7 bases; unmatched junction nucleotides: 12. Written as DNA, the CDR3 is TGTGCCAGCATCCCCTTGGCGGGAGGATTGAATGAGCAGTTCTTC. This sequence encodes CASIPLAGGLNEQFF.

The J gene is TRBJ2-7, the V gene TRBV28; 12 nucleotides line up with TRBD2. The CDR3 length is 15 residues. In germline, CDR1 is MDHEN, CDR2 SYDVKM. V was pared by 4 bases and J by 2 bases, with 3 bases of the junction left unmatched. The DNA of the CDR3 is TGTGCCAGCAGTTCGCTAGCGGGGGGGCCCTACGAGCAGTACTTC. Translation gives CASSSLAGGPYEQYF. Full variable domain (outside the CDR3, taken from reference TRBV28 and TRBJ2-7): DVKVTQSSRYLVKRTGEKVFLECVQDMDHENMFWYRQDPGLGLRLIYFSYDVKMKEKGDIPEGYSVSREKKERFSLILESASTNQTSMYLCASSSLAGGPYEQYFGPGTRLTVT.

This clonotype has a handful of counts. V usage is TRBV2 and J usage is TRBJ1-6; no clear D gene. The CDR3 spans 17 residues. The germline CDR1 and CDR2 sequences are SNHLY and FYNNEI. The V gene lost 8 bases and the J gene lost 2 bases, with 19 bases spanning the gap. CDR3 in amino acids: CASYRSILSAYNSPLHF. The CDR3 DNA follows: TGTGCCAGCTACAGATCTATTTTGTCTGCCTATAATTCACCCCTCCACTTT.

This clonotype was seen once. The chain carries TRBV20-1 and TRBJ2-7; unclear D gene. The germline CDR1 and CDR2 sequences are DFQATT and SNEGSKA (reference sequence). The CDR3 extends over 14 amino acids. With 6 bases removed from V and 2 bases from J, the gap between germline ends came to 17 bases. CDR3 nucleotide sequence: TGCAGTGCCATCGACCTTCTCAATGCCTACGAGCAGTACTTC. Residues: CSAIDLLNAYEQYF.

The V gene is TRBV9, the J gene TRBJ1-1; a possible D gene is TRBD1 (6 bases). The CDR3 covers 14 residues. V dropped 0 bases and J dropped 4 bases, with 10 bases sitting between them. CDR1 is SGDLS and CDR2 is YYNGEE in the germline V gene. CDR3 residues: CASSVATGTTEAFF. DNA for the CDR3: TGTGCCAGCAGCGTAGCTACAGGGACCACTGAAGCTTTCTTT.

CDR3 nucleotide sequence: TGTGCCAGTAGCGCTGTATGGGAGCAGTTCTTC. This codes for CASSAVWEQFF. V usage is TRBV19 and J usage is TRBJ2-1; D gene ambiguous. Germline CDR1 is LNHDA and CDR2 is SQIVND (reference sequence). V lost 6 bases and J lost 10, with 10 bases in between. The length of the CDR3 is 11 residues.

This clonotype appeared a few times. The chain combines TRBV10-2 with TRBJ1-5, with a tentative D call TRBD1 (6 bases). The V end was cut by 7 bases, the J end by 7 bases, with 11 bases between. This CDR3 is built from 12 residues. Germline CDR1 and CDR2: WSHSY and SAAADI. The CDR3 DNA reads as TGCGCCAGCACTCAGGGGAGCCAGCCCCAGCATTTT. Its translation is CASTQGSQPQHF.

The V call is TRBV7-9, the J call TRBJ2-7, with a possible D match to TRBD1 (5 bases). The CDR3 consists of 16 residues. Trimming shortened V by 6 bases and J by 5 bases, and 23 bases separated the two germline ends. CDR1 SEHNR and CDR2 FQNEAQ come from the germline V gene (reference sequence). In DNA form, the CDR3 reads TGTGCCAGCAGAGGAGAGGTCAGGGTGGATCTGGACGAGCAGTACTTC. Translating gives CASRGEVRVDLDEQYF.